This T cell receptor (beta chain) emerged from a study of cytomegalovirus exposure and HLA in healthy donors. Points from the study as a whole: In a later analysis, compared with equally common non-associated chains, HLA-associated beta chains were more expanded.

Regarding this clone: Its antigen remains unidentified.

The PCR was carried out with 60 Vbeta primers and 13 Jbeta primers. Profiled with immunoSEQ multiplex PCR; TCRdb holds only in-frame clones, not every one. The sample lists some 95,000 clones; under 85% were seen once. The CDR3 extends over 13 amino acids. Germline lookup yields CDR1 SGDLS and CDR2 YYNGEE. The germline V and J ends were trimmed by 3 bases and 4 bases, with 9 bases remaining between them. This sequence joins TRBV9 and TRBJ2-3; D gene ambiguous. Input material: PBMCs. The source of this sequence is a man aged 50 or older in good health and CMV-seropositive. The CDR3 sequence: CASSAHNSDTQYF. DNA for the CDR3: TGTGCCAGCAGCGCCCACAATTCAGATACGCAGTATTTT.